A selection of T cell receptor beta chains follows, all from one sample in a study of vaccination effects on CD4 cells after COVID-19. The antigens these receptors bind are not known. Sequencing was performed with immunoSEQ multiplex PCR; in TCRdb, only in-frame clones are kept and a portion is missing. The data contain tens of thousands of clones, around 74% of them seen just once; the ten biggest clones take up 1.5% to 2%. Here the sequenced sample was CD4+ T cells from PBMCs cultured with HCoV-229E spike peptides, taken before COVID-19 vaccination. The receptors stem from a human donor who received a COVID-19 vaccine. Both conserved end residues are part of each CDR3. Fields, in order: D gene, CDR3 length, V gene, CDR3 protein. The D gene is left open where the match is weak.

d_gene: TRBD2
len: 16
v_gene: TRBV5-1
CDR3aa: CASGLAGGPETDTQYF

d_gene: .
len: 12
v_gene: TRBV18
CDR3aa: CASSYLGEKLFF

d_gene: .
len: 15
v_gene: TRBV18
CDR3aa: CASSPPTTTNEKLFF

d_gene: TRBD1
len: 16
v_gene: TRBV19
CDR3aa: CASSVALDRGTGELFF

d_gene: TRBD2
len: 16
v_gene: TRBV6-6
CDR3aa: CASSYSERGDQETQYF

d_gene: .
len: 17
v_gene: TRBV27
CDR3aa: CASSSWRGPESYNEQFF

d_gene: TRBD1
len: 13
v_gene: TRBV10-1
CDR3aa: CASSEGRGTEAFF

d_gene: .
len: 14
v_gene: TRBV5-1
CDR3aa: CASTEGDTNEKLFF

d_gene: .
len: 11
v_gene: TRBV20-1
CDR3aa: CSATGNTEAFF

d_gene: TRBD2
len: 17
v_gene: TRBV7-8
CDR3aa: CASALVRRGDVKNIQYF